This T cell receptor beta chain appears in the sequencing data of a study of CD8+ T cells in alopecia areata. Points from the study as a whole: Normal skin contains resident alphabeta T cells, and these are also sequenced in scalp samples.

As to this clone: Its antigen is still unknown.

Extracted from the samples, RNA was reverse transcribed into cDNA to serve as the sequencing template. Sequencing was performed with immunoSEQ multiplex PCR; in TCRdb, only in-frame clones are kept and a portion is missing. The profile shows around 120,000 clones, more than 30% of them singletons. Trimming took off 3 bases at V and 2 bases at J, with 9 bases between the two ends. This CDR3 comprises 14 residues. The V gene's germline CDR1 is MNHEY and CDR2 SMNVEV (reference sequence). The chain carries TRBV27 and TRBJ2-3; D is unclear. Sequences were obtained from CD4+ T cells sorted from blood. This TCR was sampled from a human donor with alopecia areata. DNA of the CDR3: TGTGCCAGCAGTTTTACTCGAGACACAGATACGCAGTATTTT. This encodes CASSFTRDTDTQYF.